This paragraph covers one T cell receptor (beta chain) sequence. The antigen this receptor binds is unknown. It has no much larger one-base neighbor in the sample; base qualities were not kept. TCRbeta CDR3 regions were amplified from genomic DNA by means of the immunoSEQ Assay, a bias-controlled multiplex PCR. The original methods were these. The number of nucleated cells in each sample was estimated by amplification of reference gene primers within the assay. To quantify the absolute abundance of each unique TCRbeta CDR3 rearrangement, sequence reads were collapsed and filtered. For each sample, productive Simpson clonality was calculated as the square root of Simpson's diversity index over productive rearrangements. TCRdb took this table from immuneACCESS and kept in-frame rearrangements with V and J called. Such tables lack part of the clones; where checked against another copy, unresolved V genes explain under half of the gap, and the rest is unexplained. V and J calls and clone size are as listed in that table; D and trimming were resolved from the DNA. This sample gives more than 250,000 clones in total; roughly 91% of them show up just once. In total, the top ten clones hold 1% of the sample.

This entry is derived from a study of blood T cell repertoires in COVID-19 (dated by TCRdb to the early 2020s). About the investigation overall: Samples from collaborators originated in the United States, Italy and Spain and spanned both the acute and convalescent phases of COVID-19. Samples came from the ongoing ImmuneRACE study (first 160 participants) plus 1,254 subjects from 6 global collaborators. Where HLA class I and class II types were available, the types were taken from metadata supplied by the sample provider, not from assay-based typing. The repertoires were released in a freely available public database meant as a resource for research on the immune response to SARS-CoV-2. The dataset comprised deeply sampled blood TCRbeta repertoires from subjects exposed to, actively infected with, or recovered from COVID-19. The material from the prospective study consisted of cDNA or gDNA derived from T cells, B-cell-depleted T cells, or PBMCs. A de-identified subject ID, COVID-19 status, age in years and sex were almost always included in the sample metadata.

What the research found in general, with its limitations: The amount of clinical and demographic metadata varied by source and participant and was provided uncurated.

The V end gives up 5 bases and the J end 0 bases, leaving 4 bases in the junction not matched to a gene. The CDR3 goes from the cysteine to the phenylalanine over 15 residues. Only the CDR3 region is kept as DNA, spanning 45 bases read in frame from base 1. CDR1 MNHEY and CDR2 SMNVEV are derived from the germline V gene (reference sequence). The collaborating institutions used their own protocols to collect whole blood in K2EDTA tubes. For TCRbeta analysis, collaborators shipped samples in one of three forms: frozen whole blood, isolated PBMCs, or DNA extracted from either of those sample types. This receptor was identified in a man aged 50-59 years with active or convalescent COVID-19. The sample comprised peripheral blood. This receptor chain uses TRBV27 and TRBJ1-1, with TRBD1 identical over 9 junction bases. The CDR3 region: CASSPQGALNTEAFF. The DNA sequence is as follows: TGTGCCAGCAGTCCACAGGGGGCTTTGAACACTGAAGCTTTCTTT.